This paragraph covers one TCR beta chain sequence. Its antigen remains unidentified. Genomic DNA (from each subset) was split evenly across several immunoSEQ plates. Original handling: ImmunoSEQ yielded junction-only sequences lacking quality scores, so filtering differed. Clones were read by immunoSEQ multiplex PCR, and TCRdb kept only the in-frame ones, dropping some. That table furnishes V, J and clone size, whereas the DNA furnished D and trimming. This sample has about a million clones, with about 75% found just once. These data are taken from a study of shared clonotypes between healthy human individuals. Germline loops: CDR1 SNHLY, CDR2 FYNNEI. This CDR3 spans 12 amino acids. V shed 6 bases and J shed 7 bases, with 12 bases lying between them. Study-wide results and caveats: A reduction in generation probabilities was seen for non-shared clonotypes relative to those shared by all four donors.

CD4+ cells yielded CD45RA+ naive and CD45RA-negative memory subsets. The chain is built from TRBV2 and TRBJ1-2, with no clear D. Sequenced: memory CD4+ T cells sorted from blood. The subset here: CD45RA-negative fraction. This receptor was obtained from a man between 18 and 29 years old in good health. CDR3 in amino acids: CASRGNYAGYTF. The CDR3 nucleotides are TGTGCCAGCAGAGGGAACTATGCTGGCTACACCTTC.